This TCR beta chain was identified during a study of T cell changes during pregnancy in multiple sclerosis. The CDR3 contains 13 residues. The germline V gene encodes CDR1 SEHNR and CDR2 FQNEAQ (reference sequence). V dropped 4 bases and J dropped 6 bases, with 9 bases sitting between them. This clone was detected only once. The protocol was immunoSEQ multiplex PCR, while the TCRdb copy is restricted to in-frame clones and leaves out a portion. Of roughly 40,000 clones detected, roughly 90% appear once; the ten largest clones hold 10% to 15%. The genes are TRBV7-9 and TRBJ2-2, with D perhaps TRBD1 (5 bases). The sequence was collected from a female donor with multiple sclerosis, enrolled in a pregnancy study. The sample in question was CD8+ T cells from peripheral blood mononuclear cells, obtained in the first trimester of pregnancy. The DNA of the CDR3 is TGTGCCAGCAGCTCCCAGGGCCCCGGGGAGCTGTTTTTT. Its protein product is CASSSQGPGELFF.